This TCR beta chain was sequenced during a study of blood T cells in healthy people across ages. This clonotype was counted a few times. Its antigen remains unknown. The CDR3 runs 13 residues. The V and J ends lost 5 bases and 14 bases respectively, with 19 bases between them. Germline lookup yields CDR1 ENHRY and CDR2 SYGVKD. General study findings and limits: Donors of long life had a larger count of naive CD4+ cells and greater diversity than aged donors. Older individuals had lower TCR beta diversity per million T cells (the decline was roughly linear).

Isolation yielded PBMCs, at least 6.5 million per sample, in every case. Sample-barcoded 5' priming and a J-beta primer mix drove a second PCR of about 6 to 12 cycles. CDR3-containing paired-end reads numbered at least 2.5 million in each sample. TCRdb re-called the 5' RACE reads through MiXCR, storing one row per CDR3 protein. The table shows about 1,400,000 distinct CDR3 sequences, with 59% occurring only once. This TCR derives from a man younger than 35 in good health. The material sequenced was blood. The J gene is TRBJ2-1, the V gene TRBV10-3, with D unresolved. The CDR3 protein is CAISSRDDTAKFF. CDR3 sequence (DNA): TGTGCCATCAGTTCCCGCGATGACACGGCCAAGTTCTTC.